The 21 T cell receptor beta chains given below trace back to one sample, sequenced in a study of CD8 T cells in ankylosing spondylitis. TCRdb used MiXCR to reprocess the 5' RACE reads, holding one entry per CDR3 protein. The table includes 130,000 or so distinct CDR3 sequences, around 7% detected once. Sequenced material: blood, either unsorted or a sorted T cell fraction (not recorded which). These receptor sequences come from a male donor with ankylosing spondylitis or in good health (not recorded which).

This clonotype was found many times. The CDR3 is CASSYPGQGKGGELFF. The DNA of the CDR3 is TGTGCCAGCAGTTACCCGGGACAGGGGAAAGGCGGGGAGCTGTTTTTT. The chain links TRBV6-5 to TRBJ2-2; 10 positions match TRBD1. CDR1 is MNHEY, CDR2 SVGAGI, per germline. V dropped 2 bases and J dropped 7; count of bases not matched to a gene: 7. This CDR3 contains 16 residues.

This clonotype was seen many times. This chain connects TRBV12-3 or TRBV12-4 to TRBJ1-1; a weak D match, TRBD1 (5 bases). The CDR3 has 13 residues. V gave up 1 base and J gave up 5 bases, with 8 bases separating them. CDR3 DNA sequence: TGTGCCAGCAGTTTAGGGGGGAGGACTGAAGCTTTCTTT. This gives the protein CASSLGGRTEAFF.

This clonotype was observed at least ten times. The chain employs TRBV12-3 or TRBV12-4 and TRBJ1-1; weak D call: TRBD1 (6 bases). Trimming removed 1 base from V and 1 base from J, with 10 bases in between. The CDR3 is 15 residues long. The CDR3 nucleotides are TGTGCCAGCAGTTTAGGGGGGGGCACGAACACTGAAGCTTTCTTT. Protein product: CASSLGGGTNTEAFF.

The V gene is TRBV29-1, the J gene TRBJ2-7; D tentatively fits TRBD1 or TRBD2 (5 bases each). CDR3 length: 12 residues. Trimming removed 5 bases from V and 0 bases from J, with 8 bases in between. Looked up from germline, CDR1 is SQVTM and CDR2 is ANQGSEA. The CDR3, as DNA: TGCAGCGTTTGGGGGATCTCCTACGAGCAGTACTTC. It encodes CSVWGISYEQYF.

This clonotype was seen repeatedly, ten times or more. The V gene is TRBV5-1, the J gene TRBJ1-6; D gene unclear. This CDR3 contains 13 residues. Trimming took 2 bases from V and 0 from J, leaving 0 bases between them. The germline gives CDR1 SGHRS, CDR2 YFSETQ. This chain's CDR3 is CASSFSYNSPLHF. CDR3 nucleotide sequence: TGCGCCAGCAGCTTCTCCTATAATTCACCCCTCCACTTT.

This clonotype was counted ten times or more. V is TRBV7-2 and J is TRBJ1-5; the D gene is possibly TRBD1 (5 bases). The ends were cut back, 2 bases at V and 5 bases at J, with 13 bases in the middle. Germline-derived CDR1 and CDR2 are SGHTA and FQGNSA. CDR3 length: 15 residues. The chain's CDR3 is CASSLLQGSDQPQHF. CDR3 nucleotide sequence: TGTGCCAGCAGCTTATTGCAGGGTTCTGATCAGCCCCAGCATTTT.

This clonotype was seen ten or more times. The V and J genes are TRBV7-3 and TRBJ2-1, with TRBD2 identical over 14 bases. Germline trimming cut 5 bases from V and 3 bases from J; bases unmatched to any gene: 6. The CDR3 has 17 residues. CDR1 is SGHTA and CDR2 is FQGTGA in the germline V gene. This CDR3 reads CASSKTSGRANYNEQFF. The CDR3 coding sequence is TGTGCCAGCAGCAAGACTAGCGGGAGGGCCAACTACAATGAGCAGTTCTTC. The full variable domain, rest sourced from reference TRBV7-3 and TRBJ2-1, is GAGVSQTPSNKVTEKGKYVELRCDPISGHTALYWYRQSLGQGPEFLIYFQGTGAADDSGLPNDRFFAVRPEGSVSTLKIQRTERGDSAVYLCASSKTSGRANYNEQFFGPGTRLTVL.

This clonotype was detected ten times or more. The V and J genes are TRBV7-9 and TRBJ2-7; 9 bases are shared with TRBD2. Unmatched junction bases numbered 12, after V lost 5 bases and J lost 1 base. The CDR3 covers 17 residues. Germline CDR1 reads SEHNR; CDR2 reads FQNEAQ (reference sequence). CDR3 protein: CASSPDISGRSSYEQYF. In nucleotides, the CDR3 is TGTGCCAGCAGCCCAGACATTAGCGGGAGATCGTCCTACGAGCAGTACTTC.

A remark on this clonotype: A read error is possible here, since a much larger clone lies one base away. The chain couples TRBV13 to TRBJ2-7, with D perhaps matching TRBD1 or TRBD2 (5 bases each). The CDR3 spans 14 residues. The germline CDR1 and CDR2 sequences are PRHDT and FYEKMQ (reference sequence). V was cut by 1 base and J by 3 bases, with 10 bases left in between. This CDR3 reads CASSLAGAYYEQYF. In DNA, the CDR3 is TGTGCCAGCAGCTTAGCCGGGGCCTACTACGAGCAGTACTTC.

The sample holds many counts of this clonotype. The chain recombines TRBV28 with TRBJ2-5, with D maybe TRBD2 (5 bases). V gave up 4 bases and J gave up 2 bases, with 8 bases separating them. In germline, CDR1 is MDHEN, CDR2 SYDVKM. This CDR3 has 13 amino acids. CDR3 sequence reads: CASSSGLQETQYF. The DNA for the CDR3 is TGTGCCAGCAGTTCCGGACTTCAAGAGACCCAGTACTTC.

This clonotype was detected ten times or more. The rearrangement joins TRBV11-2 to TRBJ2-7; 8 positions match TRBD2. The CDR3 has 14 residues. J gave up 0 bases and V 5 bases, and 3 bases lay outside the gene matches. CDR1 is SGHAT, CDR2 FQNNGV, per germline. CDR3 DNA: TGTGCCAGCAGCGCGGGGGGATCCTCCTACGAGCAGTACTTC. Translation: CASSAGGSSYEQYF. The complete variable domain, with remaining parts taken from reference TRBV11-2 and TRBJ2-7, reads EAGVAQSPRYKIIEKRQSVAFWCNPISGHATLYWYQQILGQGPKLLIQFQNNGVVDDSQLPKDRFSAERLKGVDSTLKIQPAKLEDSAVYLCASSAGGSSYEQYFGPGTRLTVT.

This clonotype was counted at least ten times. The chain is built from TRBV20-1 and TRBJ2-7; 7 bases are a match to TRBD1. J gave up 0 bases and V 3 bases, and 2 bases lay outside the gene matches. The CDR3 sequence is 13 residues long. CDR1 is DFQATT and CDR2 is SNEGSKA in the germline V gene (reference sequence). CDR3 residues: CSARGTDSYEQYF. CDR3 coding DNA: TGCAGTGCTAGGGGGACAGACTCCTACGAGCAGTACTTC.

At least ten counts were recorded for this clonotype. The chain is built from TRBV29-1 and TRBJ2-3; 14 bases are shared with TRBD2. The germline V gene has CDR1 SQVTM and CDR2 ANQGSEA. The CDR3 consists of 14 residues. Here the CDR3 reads CIVGTSGRADTQYF. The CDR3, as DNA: TGCATTGTGGGGACTAGCGGGAGAGCAGATACGCAGTATTTT.

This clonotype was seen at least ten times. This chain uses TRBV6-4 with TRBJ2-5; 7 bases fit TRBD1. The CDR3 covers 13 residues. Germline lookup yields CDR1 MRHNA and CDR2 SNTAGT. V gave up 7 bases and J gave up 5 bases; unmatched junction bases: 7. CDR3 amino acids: CASIEGAGETQYF. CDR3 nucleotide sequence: TGTGCCAGCATCGAGGGGGCGGGTGAGACCCAGTACTTC.

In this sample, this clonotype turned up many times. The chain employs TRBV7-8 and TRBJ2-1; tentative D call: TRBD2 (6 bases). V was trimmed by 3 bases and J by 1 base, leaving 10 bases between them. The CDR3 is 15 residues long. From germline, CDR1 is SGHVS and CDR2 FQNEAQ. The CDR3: CASSLSGRSYNEQFF. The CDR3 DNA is TGTGCCAGCAGCTTGTCCGGGAGATCCTACAATGAGCAGTTCTTC.

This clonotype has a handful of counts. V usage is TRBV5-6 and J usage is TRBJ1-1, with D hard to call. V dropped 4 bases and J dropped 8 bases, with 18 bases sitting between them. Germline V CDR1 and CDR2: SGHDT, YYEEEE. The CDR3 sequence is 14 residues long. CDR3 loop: CASSPRRRQSEAFF. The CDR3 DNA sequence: TGTGCCAGCAGCCCTCGGAGGCGGCAGAGCGAAGCTTTCTTT. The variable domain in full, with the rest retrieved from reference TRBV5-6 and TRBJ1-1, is DAGVTQSPTHLIKTRGQQVTLRCSPKSGHDTVSWYQQALGQGPQFIFQYYEEEERQRGNFPDRFSGHQFPNYSSELNVNALLLGDSALYLCASSPRRRQSEAFFGQGTRLTVV.

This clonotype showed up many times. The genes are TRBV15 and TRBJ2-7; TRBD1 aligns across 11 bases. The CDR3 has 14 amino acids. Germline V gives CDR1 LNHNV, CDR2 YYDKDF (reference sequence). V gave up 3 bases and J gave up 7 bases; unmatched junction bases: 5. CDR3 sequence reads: CATSRDRGHREQYF. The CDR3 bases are TGTGCCACCAGCAGGGACAGGGGGCATAGGGAGCAGTACTTC.

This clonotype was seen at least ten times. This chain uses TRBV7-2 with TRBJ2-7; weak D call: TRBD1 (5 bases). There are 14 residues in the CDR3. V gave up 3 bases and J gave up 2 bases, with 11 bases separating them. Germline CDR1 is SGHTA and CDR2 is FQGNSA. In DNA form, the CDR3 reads TGTGCCAGCAGCTTTAACGACAGAGCCTACGAGCAGTACTTC. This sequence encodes CASSFNDRAYEQYF.

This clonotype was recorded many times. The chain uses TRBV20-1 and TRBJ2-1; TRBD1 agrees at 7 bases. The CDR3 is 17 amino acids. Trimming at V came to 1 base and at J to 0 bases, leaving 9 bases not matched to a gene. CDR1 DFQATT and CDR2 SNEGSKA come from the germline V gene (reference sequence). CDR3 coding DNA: TGCAGTGCTAGAGGGACGGGACAGCCCCTCTCCTACAATGAGCAGTTCTTC. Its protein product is CSARGTGQPLSYNEQFF.

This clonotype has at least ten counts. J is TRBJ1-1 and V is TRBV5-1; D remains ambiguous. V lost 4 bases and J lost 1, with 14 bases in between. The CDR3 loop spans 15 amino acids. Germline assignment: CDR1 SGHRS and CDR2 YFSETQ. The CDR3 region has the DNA TGCGCCAGCAGCCCCGGTGATGTAGGGAACACTGAAGCTTTCTTT. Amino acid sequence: CASSPGDVGNTEAFF.

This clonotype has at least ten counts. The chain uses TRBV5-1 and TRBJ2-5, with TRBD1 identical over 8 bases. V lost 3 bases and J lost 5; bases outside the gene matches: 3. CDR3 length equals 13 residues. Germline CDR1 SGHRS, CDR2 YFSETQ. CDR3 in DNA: TGCGCCAGCAGCTCAGGGGGCGTCGAGACCCAGTACTTC. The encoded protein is CASSSGGVETQYF.